One sample yielded the 2 T cell receptor beta chains listed below, sequenced in a study of cytomegalovirus exposure and HLA in healthy donors. The study ran its PCR with 60 Vbeta and 13 Jbeta primers. Method: immunoSEQ multiplex PCR; TCRdb's copy keeps in-frame clones and lacks some. The table shows over 85,000 clones, with roughly 85% occurring only once. The sequencing input was PBMCs. The origin of the receptors is a middle-aged man in good health and CMV-seronegative.

The chain uses TRBV2 and TRBJ2-5; TRBD1 aligns across 7 bases. Germline V gives CDR1 SNHLY, CDR2 FYNNEI. V lost 11 bases, J lost 2 bases, and 14 bases stayed unmatched. This CDR3 is built from 15 residues. CDR3 protein: CAGRRTGELQETQYF. The CDR3 DNA is TGTGCCGGAAGACGGACAGGAGAATTACAAGAGACCCAGTACTTC.

The chain joins TRBV11-2 to TRBJ2-1; 9 nucleotides align to TRBD2. The J segment lost 10 bases and the V segment lost 2 bases, leaving 9 bases of the junction unmatched. The CDR3 length is 15 residues. Germline V gene lookup returns CDR1 SGHAT and CDR2 FQNNGV. CDR3 nucleotides: TGTGCCAGCAGCTTAAGCCCAGCGGGGGGCCACGAGCAGTTCTTC. This encodes CASSLSPAGGHEQFF.